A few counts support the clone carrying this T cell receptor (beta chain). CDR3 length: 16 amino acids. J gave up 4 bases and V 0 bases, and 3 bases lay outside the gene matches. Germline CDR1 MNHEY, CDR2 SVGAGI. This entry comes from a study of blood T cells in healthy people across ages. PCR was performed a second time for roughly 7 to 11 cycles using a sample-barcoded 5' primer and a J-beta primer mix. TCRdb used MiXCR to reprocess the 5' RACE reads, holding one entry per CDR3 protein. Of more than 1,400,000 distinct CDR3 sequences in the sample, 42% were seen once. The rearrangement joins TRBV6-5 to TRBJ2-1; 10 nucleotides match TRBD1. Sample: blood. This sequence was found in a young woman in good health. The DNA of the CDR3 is TGTGCCAGCAGTTACTCAGGGACAGGGGAATACAATGAGCAGTTCTTC. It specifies CASSYSGTGEYNEQFF.